This T cell receptor beta chain derives from a study of T cells in localized non-small cell lung cancer. General study results and limits: The appearance of a median approximately 57 of the top 100 tumor clones was seen in adjacent lung.

Sequencing was performed with immunoSEQ multiplex PCR; in TCRdb, only in-frame clones are kept and a portion is missing. The data hold tens of thousands of clones, with about 83% observed a single time. V gave up 4 bases and J gave up 6 bases; unmatched junction bases: 4. Germline CDR1 SGHTA, CDR2 FQGNSA. The CDR3 runs to 14 residues. About this clone itself: Antigen: not known.

The sequence derives from a female donor over 55 with stage I lung adenocarcinoma. V usage is TRBV7-2 and J usage is TRBJ2-7, with 12 bases that match TRBD2. The sample in question was peripheral blood, obtained before any cancer treatment. CDR3 nucleotides: TGTGCCAGCAGCTCGACTAGCGGGAGAACCGAGCAGTACTTC. Amino acids: CASSSTSGRTEQYF. Filled out from reference TRBV7-2 and TRBJ2-7, the complete variable domain reads GAGVSQSPSNKVTEKGKDVELRCDPISGHTALYWYRQSLGQGLEFLIYFQGNSAPDKSGLPSDRFSAERTGGSVSTLTIQRTQQEDSAVYLCASSSTSGRTEQYFGPGTRLTVT.